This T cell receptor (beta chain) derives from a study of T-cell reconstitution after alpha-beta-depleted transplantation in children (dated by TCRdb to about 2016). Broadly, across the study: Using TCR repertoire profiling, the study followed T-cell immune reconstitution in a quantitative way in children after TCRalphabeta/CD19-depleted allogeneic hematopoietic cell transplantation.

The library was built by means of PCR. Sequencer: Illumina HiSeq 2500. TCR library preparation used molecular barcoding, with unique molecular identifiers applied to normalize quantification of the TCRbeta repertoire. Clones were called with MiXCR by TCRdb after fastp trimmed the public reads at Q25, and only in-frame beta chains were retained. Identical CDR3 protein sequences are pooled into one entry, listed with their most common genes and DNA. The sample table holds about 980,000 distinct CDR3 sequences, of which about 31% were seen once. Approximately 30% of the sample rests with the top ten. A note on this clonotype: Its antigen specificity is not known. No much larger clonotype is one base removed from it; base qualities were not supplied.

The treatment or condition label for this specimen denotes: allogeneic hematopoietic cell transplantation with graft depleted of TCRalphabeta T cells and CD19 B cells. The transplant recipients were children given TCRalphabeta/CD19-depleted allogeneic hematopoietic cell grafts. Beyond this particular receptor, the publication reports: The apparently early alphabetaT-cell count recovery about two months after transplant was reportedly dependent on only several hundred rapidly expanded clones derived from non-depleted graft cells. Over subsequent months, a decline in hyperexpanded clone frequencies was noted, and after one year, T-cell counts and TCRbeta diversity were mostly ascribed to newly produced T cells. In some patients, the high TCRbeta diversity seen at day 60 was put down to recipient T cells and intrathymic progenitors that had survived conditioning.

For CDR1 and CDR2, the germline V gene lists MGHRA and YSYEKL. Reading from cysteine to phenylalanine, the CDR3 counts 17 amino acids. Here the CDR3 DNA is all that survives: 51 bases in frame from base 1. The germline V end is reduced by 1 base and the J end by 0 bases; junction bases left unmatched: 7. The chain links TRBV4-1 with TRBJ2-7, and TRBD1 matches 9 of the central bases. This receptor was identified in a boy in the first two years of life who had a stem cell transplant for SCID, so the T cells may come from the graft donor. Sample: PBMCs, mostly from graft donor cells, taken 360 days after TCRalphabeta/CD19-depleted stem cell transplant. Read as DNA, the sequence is TGCGCCAGCAGCCAAGGGAGGCGGGACAGGGACTCCTACGAGCAGTACTTC. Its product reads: CASSQGRRDRDSYEQYF.